These T cell receptor beta chains were read from a single sample in a study of cytomegalovirus exposure and HLA in healthy donors. Data came from immunoSEQ multiplex PCR; TCRdb stores just in-frame clones and leaves some out. The data hold more than 140,000 clones, with under 70% observed a single time. Sequencing input: PBMCs. Receptor source: a woman aged 25-40 years in good health and CMV-seropositive. The CDR3 runs from the conserved cysteine through the conserved F or W. A D gene is named only where the DNA matches it firmly. Not every row has a clone size; where given, it reads once, few, many or a size class.

clone_size: .; v_call: TRBV19; j_call: TRBJ1-5; d_call: TRBD1; cdr3_aa: CASSLGTGGNQPQHF; cdr3_nt: TGTGCCAGTAGCCTCGGGACAGGGGGCAATCAGCCCCAGCATTTT
clone_size: .; v_call: TRBV19; j_call: TRBJ2-4; d_call: .; cdr3_aa: CASTQDYWSKNIQYF; cdr3_nt: TGTGCCAGTACCCAAGACTATTGGTCCAAAAACATTCAGTACTTC
clone_size: .; v_call: TRBV2; j_call: TRBJ2-7; d_call: .; cdr3_aa: CASSEESGLALYEQYF; cdr3_nt: TGTGCCAGCAGTGAAGAATCAGGGTTGGCTCTTTACGAGCAGTACTTC
clone_size: few; v_call: TRBV5-1; j_call: TRBJ2-7; d_call: .; cdr3_aa: CASSLGTVTYEQYF; cdr3_nt: TGCGCCAGCAGCTTAGGGACTGTTACCTACGAGCAGTACTTC
clone_size: .; v_call: TRBV19; j_call: TRBJ1-2; d_call: TRBD1; cdr3_aa: CASSKRTGGGISYGYTF; cdr3_nt: TGTGCCAGTAGTAAGAGGACAGGGGGCGGTATTAGCTATGGCTACACCTTC
clone_size: .; v_call: TRBV11-2; j_call: TRBJ2-1; d_call: TRBD1; cdr3_aa: CASRPTGGSVSNEQFF; cdr3_nt: TGTGCCAGCAGACCGACAGGGGGCTCGGTGTCCAATGAGCAGTTCTTC
clone_size: few; v_call: TRBV5-1; j_call: TRBJ1-1; d_call: .; cdr3_aa: CASSAQGGNTEAFF; cdr3_nt: TGCGCCAGCAGCGCGCAGGGTGGGAACACTGAAGCTTTCTTT
clone_size: many; v_call: TRBV9; j_call: TRBJ2-3; d_call: TRBD2; cdr3_aa: CASSPGLAGVDTQYF; cdr3_nt: TGTGCCAGCAGCCCTGGACTAGCGGGGGTGGATACGCAGTATTTT
clone_size: .; v_call: TRBV10-3; j_call: TRBJ1-2; d_call: TRBD1; cdr3_aa: CAISGTDRGGGYTF; cdr3_nt: TGTGCCATCAGTGGGACTGACAGGGGAGGCGGCTACACCTTC
clone_size: .; v_call: TRBV6-5; j_call: TRBJ1-2; d_call: .; cdr3_aa: CASRPSERDGYTF; cdr3_nt: TGTGCCAGCAGACCTTCTGAGCGCGATGGCTACACCTTC
clone_size: .; v_call: TRBV4-2; j_call: TRBJ2-1; d_call: TRBD2; cdr3_aa: CASRLSLGGSHNEQFF; cdr3_nt: TGTGCCAGCAGGCTTTCTTTGGGAGGGTCCCACAATGAGCAGTTCTTC
clone_size: .; v_call: TRBV2; j_call: TRBJ2-1; d_call: .; cdr3_aa: CASSDVLSSYNEQFF; cdr3_nt: TGTGCCAGCAGTGACGTCCTGAGCTCCTACAATGAGCAGTTCTTC
clone_size: .; v_call: TRBV27; j_call: TRBJ2-6; d_call: .; cdr3_aa: CASSLSSGANVLTF; cdr3_nt: TGTGCCAGCAGTTTGAGCTCTGGGGCCAACGTCCTGACTTTC
clone_size: .; v_call: TRBV19; j_call: TRBJ1-3; d_call: .; cdr3_aa: CASKGQRTGNTIYF; cdr3_nt: TGTGCCAGCAAAGGACAGCGAACGGGAAACACCATATATTTT
clone_size: .; v_call: TRBV10-3; j_call: TRBJ2-7; d_call: TRBD2; cdr3_aa: CAIGSGVYEQYF; cdr3_nt: TGTGCCATTGGAAGCGGGGTCTACGAGCAGTACTTC
clone_size: .; v_call: TRBV6-1; j_call: TRBJ1-5; d_call: .; cdr3_aa: CASIWAPNQPQHF; cdr3_nt: TGTGCCAGCATCTGGGCCCCCAATCAGCCCCAGCATTTT
clone_size: .; v_call: TRBV6-1; j_call: TRBJ1-6; d_call: .; cdr3_aa: CASSETPGSPLHF; cdr3_nt: TGTGCCAGCAGTGAAACGCCAGGTTCACCCCTCCACTTT
clone_size: .; v_call: TRBV7-2; j_call: TRBJ1-2; d_call: .; cdr3_aa: CASSLQAVYGYTF; cdr3_nt: TGTGCCAGCAGCTTACAGGCAGTCTATGGCTACACCTTC
clone_size: .; v_call: TRBV10-3; j_call: TRBJ1-1; d_call: .; cdr3_aa: CAIGEDRNTEAFF; cdr3_nt: TGTGCCATCGGGGAAGACAGGAACACTGAAGCTTTCTTT
clone_size: .; v_call: TRBV11-2; j_call: TRBJ2-6; d_call: .; cdr3_aa: CASSFRPTAGRGANVLTF; cdr3_nt: TGTGCCAGCAGCTTTCGACCGACGGCGGGGAGAGGGGCCAACGTCCTGACTTTC
clone_size: .; v_call: TRBV6-5; j_call: TRBJ2-7; d_call: .; cdr3_aa: CASSPYGGSSYEQYF; cdr3_nt: TGTGCCAGCAGCCCCTACGGCGGCAGCTCCTACGAGCAGTACTTC
clone_size: .; v_call: TRBV28; j_call: TRBJ2-7; d_call: .; cdr3_aa: CASSLRSYYEQYF; cdr3_nt: TGTGCCAGCAGTTTGAGGTCTTACTACGAGCAGTACTTC
clone_size: .; v_call: TRBV21-1; j_call: TRBJ1-4; d_call: .; cdr3_aa: CASSKGERDRVSYRNEKLFF; cdr3_nt: TGTGCCAGCAGCAAAGGAGAACGCGACAGGGTAAGTTACCGTAATGAAAAACTGTTTTTT
clone_size: few; v_call: TRBV4-2; j_call: TRBJ2-2; d_call: .; cdr3_aa: CASSQKLEGRTGELFF; cdr3_nt: TGTGCCAGCAGCCAAAAACTAGAGGGCCGCACCGGGGAGCTGTTTTTT
clone_size: once; v_call: TRBV6-5; j_call: TRBJ1-6; d_call: TRBD1; cdr3_aa: CASSSLTGGGNSPLHF; cdr3_nt: TGTGCCAGCAGTTCGCTAACAGGGGGAGGTAATTCCCCCCTCCACTTT
clone_size: .; v_call: TRBV7-9; j_call: TRBJ2-5; d_call: TRBD2; cdr3_aa: CASTNSGGETQYF; cdr3_nt: TGTGCCAGCACCAATAGCGGGGGGGAGACCCAGTACTTC
clone_size: .; v_call: TRBV7-6; j_call: TRBJ2-1; d_call: TRBD2; cdr3_aa: CASTWGGRLNNEQFF; cdr3_nt: TGTGCCAGCACTTGGGGCGGGAGACTGAACAATGAGCAGTTCTTC
clone_size: few; v_call: TRBV7-4; j_call: TRBJ1-2; d_call: .; cdr3_aa: CASTRHCGYTF; cdr3_nt: TGTGCCAGCACCCGACACTGTGGCTACACCTTC
clone_size: .; v_call: TRBV9; j_call: TRBJ2-5; d_call: TRBD1; cdr3_aa: CASSFQGAGETQYF; cdr3_nt: TGTGCCAGCAGCTTCCAGGGGGCGGGCGAGACCCAGTACTTC
clone_size: many; v_call: TRBV4-2; j_call: TRBJ2-5; d_call: TRBD2; cdr3_aa: CASSQDGTSGGAETQYF; cdr3_nt: TGTGCCAGCAGCCAAGATGGGACTAGCGGGGGGGCGGAGACCCAGTACTTC
clone_size: once; v_call: TRBV5-1; j_call: TRBJ2-7; d_call: TRBD2; cdr3_aa: CASRLAGTAAEQYF; cdr3_nt: TGCGCCAGCAGACTAGCGGGTACGGCTGCCGAGCAGTACTTC
clone_size: .; v_call: TRBV7-9; j_call: TRBJ1-2; d_call: TRBD1; cdr3_aa: CASSPGWTGAYGYTF; cdr3_nt: TGTGCCAGCAGCCCAGGGTGGACAGGGGCCTATGGCTACACCTTC
clone_size: .; v_call: TRBV5-5; j_call: TRBJ2-7; d_call: TRBD2; cdr3_aa: CASSLVGLAGVGTYEQYF; cdr3_nt: TGTGCCAGCAGCCTGGTGGGACTAGCGGGAGTAGGTACTTACGAGCAGTACTTC
clone_size: .; v_call: TRBV4-2; j_call: TRBJ1-2; d_call: TRBD1; cdr3_aa: CASSQVGQGANYGYTF; cdr3_nt: TGTGCCAGCAGCCAAGTGGGACAGGGGGCTAACTATGGCTACACCTTC
clone_size: .; v_call: TRBV6-4; j_call: TRBJ2-7; d_call: TRBD1; cdr3_aa: CASRTGDEQYF; cdr3_nt: TGTGCCAGCAGGACAGGGGACGAGCAGTACTTC
clone_size: .; v_call: TRBV29-1; j_call: TRBJ1-1; d_call: .; cdr3_aa: CSVEQDSYTEAFF; cdr3_nt: TGCAGCGTTGAACAGGACAGCTACACTGAAGCTTTCTTT
clone_size: .; v_call: TRBV19; j_call: TRBJ2-7; d_call: TRBD1; cdr3_aa: CASMPSTGTTYEQYF; cdr3_nt: TGTGCCAGTATGCCCTCGACAGGGACCACCTACGAGCAGTACTTC
clone_size: .; v_call: TRBV30; j_call: TRBJ1-2; d_call: .; cdr3_aa: CAWLTRASYGYTF; cdr3_nt: TGTGCCTGGTTAACGCGGGCCTCTTATGGCTACACCTTC
clone_size: .; v_call: TRBV7-9; j_call: TRBJ1-2; d_call: TRBD1; cdr3_aa: CASSSSGTGSDTF; cdr3_nt: TGTGCCAGCAGCTCATCCGGGACAGGGTCGGACACCTTC
clone_size: once; v_call: TRBV7-2; j_call: TRBJ2-7; d_call: TRBD2; cdr3_aa: CASSLLAVSYEQYF; cdr3_nt: TGTGCCAGCAGCTTACTAGCGGTCTCCTACGAGCAGTACTTC
clone_size: few; v_call: TRBV7-6; j_call: TRBJ2-7; d_call: TRBD2; cdr3_aa: CASSLEAPSGSPGEQYF; cdr3_nt: TGTGCCAGCAGCTTAGAGGCGCCTAGCGGGTCCCCAGGCGAGCAGTACTTC
clone_size: .; v_call: TRBV6-1; j_call: TRBJ1-3; d_call: TRBD1; cdr3_aa: CASSAPAGQGGGNTIYF; cdr3_nt: TGTGCCAGCAGTGCCCCCGCCGGACAGGGGGGGGGAAACACCATATATTTT
clone_size: .; v_call: TRBV7-9; j_call: TRBJ2-5; d_call: .; cdr3_aa: CASLLGGTQYF; cdr3_nt: TGTGCCAGCTTACTAGGGGGGACCCAGTACTTC
clone_size: .; v_call: TRBV2; j_call: TRBJ1-2; d_call: TRBD1; cdr3_aa: CASTEGRDRIYGYTF; cdr3_nt: TGTGCCAGCACGGAGGGCCGGGACAGGATATATGGCTACACCTTC
clone_size: few; v_call: TRBV5-6; j_call: TRBJ1-1; d_call: .; cdr3_aa: CASSSFLLNTEAFF; cdr3_nt: TGTGCCAGCAGCTCGTTTCTCCTGAACACTGAAGCTTTCTTT
clone_size: .; v_call: TRBV11-2; j_call: TRBJ2-7; d_call: .; cdr3_aa: CASSKESQGQEQYF; cdr3_nt: TGTGCCAGCAGCAAAGAGTCCCAAGGACAGGAGCAGTACTTC
clone_size: .; v_call: TRBV28; j_call: TRBJ2-5; d_call: .; cdr3_aa: CLSRGQETQYF; cdr3_nt: TGCCTCTCCCGAGGGCAAGAGACCCAGTACTTC
clone_size: many; v_call: TRBV5-8; j_call: TRBJ1-4; d_call: TRBD1; cdr3_aa: CASSYDRVNEKLFF; cdr3_nt: TGTGCCAGCAGCTACGACAGGGTGAATGAAAAACTGTTTTTT
clone_size: .; v_call: TRBV11-1; j_call: TRBJ2-1; d_call: .; cdr3_aa: CASSLNSFFSIYLYNEQFF; cdr3_nt: TGTGCCAGCAGCTTAAACTCCTTTTTTTCAATATATCTTTACAATGAGCAGTTCTTC
clone_size: .; v_call: TRBV6-1; j_call: TRBJ2-7; d_call: TRBD1; cdr3_aa: CASSATPGQYIYF; cdr3_nt: TGTGCCAGCAGTGCCACCCCGGGACAGTATATTTACTTC
clone_size: few; v_call: TRBV5-1; j_call: TRBJ1-2; d_call: .; cdr3_aa: CASSESSYYGYTF; cdr3_nt: TGCGCCAGCAGCGAAAGTAGTTACTATGGCTACACCTTC
clone_size: .; v_call: TRBV18; j_call: TRBJ1-3; d_call: .; cdr3_aa: CASSPPLQNSGNTIYF; cdr3_nt: TGTGCCAGCTCACCACCGCTGCAGAACTCTGGAAACACCATATATTTT
clone_size: few; v_call: TRBV5-1; j_call: TRBJ2-7; d_call: .; cdr3_aa: CASSLRGRSYEQYF; cdr3_nt: TGCGCCAGCAGCTTGAGGGGCAGGTCGTACGAGCAGTACTTC